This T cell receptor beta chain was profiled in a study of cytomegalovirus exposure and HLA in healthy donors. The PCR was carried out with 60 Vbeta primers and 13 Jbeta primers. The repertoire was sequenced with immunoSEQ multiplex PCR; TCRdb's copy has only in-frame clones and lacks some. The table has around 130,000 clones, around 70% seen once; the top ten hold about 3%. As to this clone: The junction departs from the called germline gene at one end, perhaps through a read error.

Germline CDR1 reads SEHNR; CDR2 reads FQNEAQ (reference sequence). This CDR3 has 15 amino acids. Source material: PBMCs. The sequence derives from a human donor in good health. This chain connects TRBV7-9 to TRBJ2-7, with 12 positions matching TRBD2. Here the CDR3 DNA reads TGTTCCAGCAGCCGACTAGCGGGAGAGTCCTACGAGCAGTACTTC. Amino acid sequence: CSSSRLAGESYEQYF.